This T cell receptor beta chain was sequenced in a study of T cells expressing NK-cell markers. With the 5' RACE reads reprocessed, TCRdb shows one record per CDR3 protein and no DNA. This sample contains about 160,000 distinct CDR3 sequences. Details on this clonotype: What it binds is unknown.

The CDR3 contains 16 residues. Germline V lookup: CDR1 SGHVS, CDR2 FQNEAQ. Study findings and constraints: In several donors, dominant clonotypes made up about 25-65% of CD3+CD56-NKG2C+ cells. NKG2C+ dominant clonotypes from 5 to 7 donors made up about 1.0-7.5% of CD8+ T cells.

The chain links TRBV7-8 to TRBJ1-5. Material for sequencing was blood T cells: a sorted CD56 or NKG2C T cell subset, CD4+ or CD8+ T cells, or bulk PBMC T cells (not recorded which). This sequence originates from a woman between 18 and 70 years old in good health. CDR3 region: CASSLPAMGSNQPQHF.